This is a list of T cell receptor beta chains from one sample in a study of type 1 and type 2 diabetes patients. TCRdb recomputed calls from the multiplex PCR reads with MiXCR, one row per CDR3 protein. The sample has some 250,000 distinct CDR3 sequences, around 47% seen once. The sample comprised peripheral blood mononuclear cells (PBMCs). These receptors came from a man between 18 and 35 years old with type 2 diabetes. The CDR3 runs from the conserved cysteine through the conserved F or W. D genes are given only for firm matches. Size tells how often a clone was seen (once, few, many) or the class of an expanded clone, and some rows leave it out.

j_call: TRBJ1-2; d_call: .; v_call: TRBV19; clone_size: .; cdr3_nt: TGTGCCAGTAGTACAGGGGTCTACGACACTAACTATGGCTACACCTTC; cdr3_aa: CASSTGVYDTNYGYTF
j_call: TRBJ1-6; d_call: TRBD1; v_call: TRBV2; clone_size: many; cdr3_nt: TGTGCCAGCAGGAGGGACAGGGGCCCTCTCCACTTT; cdr3_aa: CASRRDRGPLHF
j_call: TRBJ1-1; d_call: .; v_call: TRBV30; clone_size: many; cdr3_nt: TGTGCCTGGAGTGTCCACGACAACACTGGGGACACTGAAGCTTTCTTT; cdr3_aa: CAWSVHDNTGDTEAFF
j_call: TRBJ2-7; d_call: .; v_call: TRBV30; clone_size: many; cdr3_nt: TGTGCCTGGAGTGTTGTGCCTCCAGGGGACGAGCAGTACTTC; cdr3_aa: CAWSVVPPGDEQYF
j_call: TRBJ2-5; d_call: .; v_call: TRBV5-1; clone_size: .; cdr3_nt: TGCGCCAGCAGCCGGGCGGCTAGTGGAGAGACCCAGTACTTC; cdr3_aa: CASSRAASGETQYF
j_call: TRBJ1-1; d_call: .; v_call: TRBV10-1; clone_size: .; cdr3_nt: TGCGCCAGCAGTGAGTCGGCGGGGGTCGCTGAAGCTTTCTTT; cdr3_aa: CASSESAGVAEAFF
j_call: TRBJ2-2; d_call: .; v_call: TRBV5-5; clone_size: few; cdr3_nt: TGTGCCAGCAGTTTGGGGAGCGGTCCGAACACCGGGGAGCTGTTTTTT; cdr3_aa: CASSLGSGPNTGELFF
j_call: TRBJ1-2; d_call: TRBD1; v_call: TRBV7-9; clone_size: .; cdr3_nt: TGTGCCAGCAGCATCGGCCGGGACAGTCGTGGCTACACCTTC; cdr3_aa: CASSIGRDSRGYTF
j_call: TRBJ2-7; d_call: .; v_call: TRBV30; clone_size: many; cdr3_nt: TGTGCCTGGAGAGAAGGGTACGAGCAGTACTTC; cdr3_aa: CAWREGYEQYF
j_call: TRBJ1-1; d_call: TRBD1; v_call: TRBV5-5; clone_size: .; cdr3_nt: TGTGCCAGCAGCATATTACAGGGGGGGGACACTGAAGCTTTCTTT; cdr3_aa: CASSILQGGDTEAFF
j_call: TRBJ2-2; d_call: .; v_call: TRBV19; clone_size: .; cdr3_nt: TGTGCCAGTAGTCCCTCGCGGGCGGCCGGGGAGCTGTTTTTT; cdr3_aa: CASSPSRAAGELFF
j_call: TRBJ1-4; d_call: TRBD1; v_call: TRBV5-1; clone_size: few; cdr3_nt: TGCGCCAGCAGCTTGGCCGTTGCAGGGACAGGAAATGAAAAACTGTTTTTT; cdr3_aa: CASSLAVAGTGNEKLFF
j_call: TRBJ2-1; d_call: TRBD1; v_call: TRBV2; clone_size: .; cdr3_nt: TGTGCCAGCAGTTCGGGACAGGGATTTAGTGAGCAGTTCTTC; cdr3_aa: CASSSGQGFSEQFF
j_call: TRBJ1-2; d_call: .; v_call: TRBV20-1; clone_size: .; cdr3_nt: TGCAGTGCTACGGGTGACTACGACTCAGGCTACACCTTC; cdr3_aa: CSATGDYDSGYTF
j_call: TRBJ2-2; d_call: .; v_call: TRBV7-2; clone_size: .; cdr3_nt: TGTGCCAGCACCCCAACCCGGACAATAGGAGCCGGGGAGCTGTTTTTT; cdr3_aa: CASTPTRTIGAGELFF
j_call: TRBJ1-6; d_call: TRBD1; v_call: TRBV6-1; clone_size: .; cdr3_nt: TGTGCCAGCAGCTCATACGGGACAGGGGTTTCGAGTTCACCCCTCCACTTT; cdr3_aa: CASSSYGTGVSSSPLHF
j_call: TRBJ2-7; d_call: .; v_call: TRBV19; clone_size: .; cdr3_nt: TGTGCCAGTAGCCCCCAGACAACGTTTGGCGAGCAGTACTTC; cdr3_aa: CASSPQTTFGEQYF
j_call: TRBJ2-2; d_call: TRBD2; v_call: TRBV7-2; clone_size: .; cdr3_nt: TGTGCCAGCAGCCCGTCTAGCGGGAGCTTGGCCACCGGGGAGCTGTTTTTT; cdr3_aa: CASSPSSGSLATGELFF
j_call: TRBJ1-2; d_call: TRBD1; v_call: TRBV7-2; clone_size: .; cdr3_nt: TGTGCCAGCAGCTTAGACGGACAGGCCCACTATGGCTACACCTTC; cdr3_aa: CASSLDGQAHYGYTF
j_call: TRBJ2-7; d_call: .; v_call: TRBV7-9; clone_size: .; cdr3_nt: TGTGCCAGCAGCTCCGGGTCCCTCTACGAGCAGTACTTC; cdr3_aa: CASSSGSLYEQYF
j_call: TRBJ1-2; d_call: .; v_call: TRBV4-3; clone_size: .; cdr3_nt: TGCGCCAGCAGCCAAAAACGGGGGGCAAGGTTCTATGGCTACACCTTC; cdr3_aa: CASSQKRGARFYGYTF
j_call: TRBJ2-3; d_call: TRBD2; v_call: TRBV20-1; clone_size: .; cdr3_nt: TGCAGTGCTAGAGCCGGGACTAGACACACAGATACGCAGTATTTT; cdr3_aa: CSARAGTRHTDTQYF
j_call: TRBJ2-7; d_call: TRBD2; v_call: TRBV4-3; clone_size: .; cdr3_nt: TGCGCCAGCAGCCAAGATAGCGGGGTTTTCTACGAGCAGTACTTC; cdr3_aa: CASSQDSGVFYEQYF
j_call: TRBJ2-7; d_call: TRBD2; v_call: TRBV7-2; clone_size: .; cdr3_nt: TGTGCCAGCAGTTTAGAAGGGGCTAGCGGGAGGTACGAGCAGTACTTC; cdr3_aa: CASSLEGASGRYEQYF
j_call: TRBJ2-5; d_call: .; v_call: TRBV7-7; clone_size: .; cdr3_nt: TGTGCTAGCAGCCCCGAGGCCGGACAGCAAGAGACCCAGTACTTC; cdr3_aa: CASSPEAGQQETQYF
j_call: TRBJ2-1; d_call: .; v_call: TRBV10-3; clone_size: many; cdr3_nt: TGTGCCATCAGTGAACAGGGTCCTAAACCTTACAATGAGCAGTTCTTC; cdr3_aa: CAISEQGPKPYNEQFF
j_call: TRBJ1-6; d_call: TRBD1; v_call: TRBV15; clone_size: many; cdr3_nt: TGTGCCACCAGCTTGCGACAGGGGAATTCACCCCTCCACTTT; cdr3_aa: CATSLRQGNSPLHF